A single sample is the source of the 27 T cell receptor beta chains below, sequenced in a study of beta chain features in type 1 diabetes. All of the isolated RNA was reverse transcribed, so expressed TCRB transcripts were sequenced. The protocol was immunoSEQ multiplex PCR, while the TCRdb copy is restricted to in-frame clones and leaves out a portion. The profile covers 130,000 to 150,000 clones, with 40% to 60% appearing a single time and around 0.39% taken by the ten largest. Material: Tregs from blood. These receptor sequences come from a man aged 18 to 35 in good health.

The J gene is TRBJ2-6, the V gene TRBV4-3; a possible D gene is TRBD1 (5 bases). The germline V and J ends were trimmed by 0 bases and 0 bases, with 9 bases remaining between them. CDR3 size: 17 residues. CDR1 LGHNA and CDR2 YSLEER come from the germline V gene. The CDR3 nucleotides are TGCGCCAGCAGCCAAGATTGGGGCTACTCTGGGGCCAACGTCCTGACTTTC. Amino acids: CASSQDWGYSGANVLTF.

This clone showed up just a few times. The rearrangement uses TRBV29-1 and TRBJ2-7, with TRBD2 as a possible D gene (5 bases). V was pared by 7 bases and J by 2 bases, with 6 bases between. In germline, CDR1 is SQVTM, CDR2 ANQGSEA. CDR3 length: 10 amino acids. The CDR3 nucleotides are TGCAGCGCGGGAACCTACGAGCAGTACTTC. It yields the protein CSAGTYEQYF.

In this sample, this clone turned up once. The V gene is TRBV5-1, the J gene TRBJ1-1, with 7 bases aligning to TRBD1. The CDR3 is 14 residues long. CDR1 and CDR2 (germline): SGHRS, YFSETQ. With V trimmed by 4 bases and J by 4 bases, 7 bases remained unmatched. CDR3 region: CASSSDRVSTEAFF. In nucleotides, the CDR3 is TGCGCCAGCAGCAGTGACAGGGTGAGCACTGAAGCTTTCTTT.

This chain links TRBV27 with TRBJ1-5, with a possible D match to TRBD1 (6 bases). Between the trimmed V and J ends, which lost 6 bases and 6 bases, there was a span of 15 bases. The CDR3 loop spans 14 amino acids. Germline CDR1 is MNHEY and CDR2 is SMNVEV (reference sequence). The CDR3 loop is CASRHRAGGQPQHF. The CDR3, as DNA: TGTGCCAGCAGGCACAGGGCCGGTGGTCAGCCCCAGCATTTT.

This clone is a singleton in its sample. The chain uses TRBV6-4 and TRBJ1-1, with TRBD1 matching over 9 bases. Germline trimming cut 7 bases from V and 5 bases from J; bases unmatched to any gene: 8. The CDR3 has 14 residues. The germline V gene encodes CDR1 MRHNA and CDR2 SNTAGT. The CDR3 coding sequence is TGTGCCAGCAACCAGGGACAGGGTAGGACTGAAGCTTTCTTT. This encodes CASNQGQGRTEAFF.

This chain connects TRBV29-1 to TRBJ1-4, with D tentatively TRBD1 (5 bases). The CDR3 loop spans 13 amino acids. V lost 7 bases, J lost 5 bases, and 14 bases lay in between. The germline V gene has CDR1 SQVTM and CDR2 ANQGSEA. CDR3 region: CSARREGNEKLFF. CDR3 nucleotides: TGCAGCGCCCGCAGGGAGGGAAATGAAAAACTGTTTTTT.

The chain links TRBV6-6 to TRBJ2-7; perhaps TRBD2 as D (6 bases). V dropped 3 bases and J dropped 0 bases, with 15 bases sitting between them. Per the germline V gene, CDR1 is MNHNY and CDR2 is SVGAGI (reference sequence). There are 16 residues in the CDR3. CDR3 coding DNA: TGTGCCAGCAGTTATGCGGGGTTCCCTATCTCCTACGAGCAGTACTTC. It translates to CASSYAGFPISYEQYF.

The CDR3 DNA sequence: TGCGCCAGCAGCCCCTCGGACACTCCATCGGGTAGGACTGAAGCTTTCTTT. It yields the protein CASSPSDTPSGRTEAFF. V gene TRBV5-1 combines with J gene TRBJ1-1, with D maybe TRBD1 (5 bases). There are 17 residues in the CDR3. Trimming took off 4 bases at V and 5 bases at J, with 24 bases between the two ends. Germline CDR1 is SGHRS and CDR2 is YFSETQ.

This clone was observed a handful of times. The gene calls are TRBV29-1 and TRBJ2-1; 8 bases agree with TRBD2. This CDR3 comprises 17 residues. Germline assignment: CDR1 SQVTM and CDR2 ANQGSEA. J gave up 2 bases and V 0 bases, and 9 bases lay outside the gene matches. CDR3 DNA: TGCAGCGTTGAAGAACCTAAGCGGGAGCGTACCTACAATGAGCAGTTCTTC. It translates to CSVEEPKRERTYNEQFF.

This rearrangement joins TRBV6-5 to TRBJ2-5; 7 bases fit TRBD1. V lost 2 bases to trimming and J lost 9 bases; unmatched junction nucleotides: 12. Per germline, CDR1 MNHEY and CDR2 SVGAGI. The CDR3 has 15 residues. CDR3 protein: CASSYLGQYLGAQYF. CDR3 sequence (DNA): TGTGCCAGCAGTTACCTGGGACAGTACCTTGGGGCCCAGTACTTC.

The rearrangement joins TRBV6-1 to TRBJ1-2, with no clear D. Per germline, CDR1 MNHNS and CDR2 SASEGT. Trimming shortened V by 2 bases and J by 4 bases, and 17 bases separated the two germline ends. CDR3 length: 16 amino acids. CDR3 bases: TGTGCCAGCAGTGAATTTGTCACCAACACCCCCTATGGCTACACCTTC. This encodes CASSEFVTNTPYGYTF.

This clone has just a few counts. The chain combines TRBV7-8 with TRBJ1-3; possible D gene TRBD1, 6 bases. This CDR3 region has 14 residues. V was clipped by 6 bases and J by 1 base, with 10 bases between them. Germline V gene data show CDR1 as SGHVS and CDR2 as FQNEAQ. Here the CDR3 DNA reads TGTGCCAGCAGGGCTACAGGGTCTGGAAACACCATATATTTT. This translates into CASRATGSGNTIYF.

The CDR3 DNA sequence: TGTGCCAGCAGCCCTCATTCGACAGCGCGACAGGTCCCCCTCCACTTT. Residues: CASSPHSTARQVPLHF. The rearrangement links TRBV9 to TRBJ1-6, with D maybe TRBD1 (6 bases). Trimming stripped 4 bases from V and 13 bases from J, with 24 bases between. The germline CDR1 and CDR2 sequences are SGDLS and YYNGEE. The CDR3 totals 16 residues.

The V and J genes are TRBV29-1 and TRBJ1-3, with 10 positions matching TRBD1. Germline lookup yields CDR1 SQVTM and CDR2 ANQGSEA. This CDR3 has 14 amino acids. The trim removed 4 bases at V and 4 bases at J, leaving 4 bases unmatched. The CDR3 loop reads CSVAGQGVGNTIYF. The CDR3 nucleotides are TGCAGCGTTGCTGGACAGGGGGTAGGAAACACCATATATTTT.

The chain links TRBV15 to TRBJ1-5; TRBD1 matches 7 bases. The V gene's germline CDR1 is LNHNV and CDR2 YYDKDF (reference sequence). With 5 bases clipped from V and 4 bases from J, the junction kept 5 bases outside the gene matches. CDR3 size: 14 residues. The CDR3 sequence is CATSLNRGNQPQHF. Here the CDR3 DNA reads TGTGCCACCAGCCTAAACAGGGGAAATCAGCCCCAGCATTTT.

V gene TRBV11-2 combines with J gene TRBJ1-4, with TRBD1 matching over 9 bases. Looked up from germline, CDR1 is SGHAT and CDR2 is FQNNGV. The length of the CDR3 is 16 residues. V shed 5 bases, J shed 8 bases, and the junction held 12 bases outside the gene matches. CDR3 residues: CASSASGGQGSEKLFF. Written as DNA, the CDR3 is TGTGCCAGCAGCGCCTCGGGGGGACAGGGATCAGAAAAACTGTTTTTT.

This clone was counted only a few times. In nucleotides, the CDR3 is TGCAGTGCCAGGCTGGCGGATACGCAGTATTTT. Translation gives CSARLADTQYF. The V gene is TRBV20-1, the J gene TRBJ2-3; D ambiguous. The CDR3 spans 11 residues. The germline gives CDR1 DFQATT, CDR2 SNEGSKA (reference sequence). The V gene lost 6 bases and the J gene lost 6 bases, with 10 bases spanning the gap.

The V call is TRBV6-1, the J call TRBJ2-1; 7 nucleotides align to TRBD1. This CDR3 is built from 15 residues. The V gene's germline CDR1 is MNHNS and CDR2 SASEGT. J was trimmed by 3 bases and V by 6 bases; bases with no gene match: 8. CDR3: CASSRQGSVYNEQFF. As DNA, the CDR3 is TGTGCCAGCAGCAGACAGGGTTCGGTCTACAATGAGCAGTTCTTC.

The chain has TRBV5-6 and TRBJ2-1, with D maybe TRBD2 (6 bases). Germline CDR1 reads SGHDT; CDR2 reads YYEEEE. V was cut by 0 bases and J by 13 bases, with 11 bases left in between. The CDR3 is 12 amino acids. CDR3 residues: CASSLGGMSQFF. The CDR3 DNA reads TGTGCCAGCAGCTTGGGCGGGATGAGTCAGTTCTTC.

This clone was observed a few times. The DNA for the CDR3 is TGTGCCAGCAGTCTCTGGTGGACTAGCGGGACCGAGCAGTACTTC. Its translation: CASSLWWTSGTEQYF. This chain links TRBV6-1 with TRBJ2-7; 12 bases match TRBD2. The CDR3 has 15 amino acids. Germline V lookup: CDR1 MNHNS, CDR2 SASEGT. The V and J ends lost 5 bases and 6 bases, in that order; junction bases with no gene match: 8.

V and J are TRBV14 and TRBJ2-1; TRBD2 matches at 11 bases. This CDR3 comprises 13 residues. Germline CDR1 reads SGHDN; CDR2 reads FVKESK. V shed 4 bases and J 13 bases; nucleotides not matched to a gene: 6. CDR3 region: CASSRQTSGSQFF. DNA for the CDR3: TGTGCCAGCAGCCGCCAAACTAGCGGGAGTCAGTTCTTC. The variable domain in full, completed from reference TRBV14 and TRBJ2-1, reads EAGVTQFPSHSVIEKGQTVTLRCDPISGHDNLYWYRRVMGKEIKFLLHFVKESKQDESGMPNNRFLAERTGGTYSTLKVQPAELEDSGVYFCASSRQTSGSQFFGPGTRLTVL.

This chain links TRBV27 with TRBJ2-7; D possibly corresponds to TRBD2 (5 bases). CDR1 is MNHEY and CDR2 is SMNVEV in the germline V gene (reference sequence). Trimming removed 2 bases at V and 2 bases at J, with 16 bases between. The CDR3 sequence is 16 residues long. The CDR3 spells CASSLKVPGSTYEQYF. The CDR3 DNA reads as TGTGCCAGCAGTTTAAAAGTCCCGGGATCTACCTACGAGCAGTACTTC.

The CDR3 DNA sequence: TGTGCCAGCAGCTTGACTAGCGGGGGGCAGGAGACCCAGTACTTC. Translated: CASSLTSGGQETQYF. The gene calls are TRBV5-4 and TRBJ2-5, with 12 positions matching TRBD2. The germline gives CDR1 SGHNT, CDR2 YYREEE (reference sequence). The V segment lost 1 base and the J segment 5 bases; nucleotides outside the gene matches: 3. The CDR3 totals 15 residues.

V usage is TRBV7-9 and J usage is TRBJ2-1; the D is unclear. This CDR3 contains 15 residues. Trimming shortened V by 0 bases and J by 7 bases, and 13 bases separated the two germline ends. CDR1 SEHNR and CDR2 FQNEAQ come from the germline V gene (reference sequence). CDR3 in amino acids: CASSLAAGMRNEQFF. The CDR3 region has the DNA TGTGCCAGCAGCTTAGCTGCCGGAATGAGGAATGAGCAGTTCTTC.

The rearrangement links TRBV6-5 to TRBJ2-6; TRBD1 aligns across 10 bases. The CDR3 contains 13 residues. Germline-derived CDR1 and CDR2 are MNHEY and SVGAGI. Trimming removed 10 bases from V and 11 bases from J; junction bases left unmatched: 8. The CDR3 DNA sequence: TGTGCCACCGGACAGGGGGGCGCGTACGTCCTGACTTTC. It encodes CATGQGGAYVLTF.

V gene TRBV28 combines with J gene TRBJ1-2; tentative D call: TRBD1 (5 bases). V lost 3 bases to trimming and J lost 8 bases, with 10 bases between them. CDR3 length: 12 amino acids. In germline, CDR1 is MDHEN, CDR2 SYDVKM. CDR3 in amino acids: CASSLGLRGYTF. CDR3 coding DNA: TGTGCCAGCAGTTTGGGACTGAGGGGCTACACCTTC.

The gene calls are TRBV6-5 and TRBJ1-5; weak D call: TRBD1 (6 bases). CDR1 is MNHEY and CDR2 is SVGAGI in the germline V gene. V was clipped by 6 bases and J by 7 bases, with 16 bases between them. This CDR3 comprises 14 residues. Here the CDR3 reads CASSPLWGRQPQHF. CDR3 nucleotides: TGTGCCAGCAGCCCCTTATGGGGGCGACAGCCCCAGCATTTT.